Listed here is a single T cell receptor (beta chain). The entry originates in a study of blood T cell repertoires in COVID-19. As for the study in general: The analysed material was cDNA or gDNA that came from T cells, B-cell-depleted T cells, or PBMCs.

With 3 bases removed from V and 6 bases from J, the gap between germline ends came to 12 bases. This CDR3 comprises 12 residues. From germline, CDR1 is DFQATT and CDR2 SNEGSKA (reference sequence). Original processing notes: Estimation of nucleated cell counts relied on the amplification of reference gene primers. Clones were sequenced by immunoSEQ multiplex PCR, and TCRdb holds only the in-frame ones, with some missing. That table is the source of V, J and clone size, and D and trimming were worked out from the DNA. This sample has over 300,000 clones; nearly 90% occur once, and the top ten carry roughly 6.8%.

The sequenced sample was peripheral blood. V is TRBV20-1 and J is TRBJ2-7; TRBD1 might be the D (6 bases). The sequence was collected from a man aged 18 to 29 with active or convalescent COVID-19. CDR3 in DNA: TGCAGTGCTAGTCTGGGCAGGGGCGAGCAGTACTTC. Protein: CSASLGRGEQYF.